Presented here are 17 T cell receptor beta chains from one specimen sequenced in a study of a mutant IDH1 vaccine in newly diagnosed glioma. Indicated time point: week 11, during vaccination. In every dose of vaccine, 300 ug of mutant IDH1 20-mer peptide was given alongside topical imiquimod. Profiling relied on immunoSEQ multiplex PCR, and the TCRdb table lists in-frame clones only, not all of them. Of fewer than 150,000 clones detected, almost 90% appear once; the ten largest clones hold roughly 0.61%. Their antigens are not known. This specimen consisted of PBMCs, obtained from a glioma patient whose treatment included an IDH1 peptide vaccine. These receptors originate from a woman aged 50 to 65 with glioma.

V usage is TRBV7-8 and J usage is TRBJ1-6, with D hard to call. The germline V gene encodes CDR1 SGHVS and CDR2 FQNEAQ. The length of the CDR3 is 15 residues. Trimming cost V 4 bases and J 5 bases, with 12 bases left between them. The DNA for the CDR3 is TGTGCCAGCAGCTCGGCCCGGGCCCATAATTCACCCCTCCACTTT. Amino acid sequence: CASSSARAHNSPLHF. The variable domain in full, with the rest retrieved from reference TRBV7-8 and TRBJ1-6, is GAGVSQSPRYKVAKRGQDVALRCDPISGHVSLFWYQQALGQGPEFLTYFQNEAQLDKSGLPSDRFFAERPEGSVSTLKIQRTQQEDSAVYLCASSSARAHNSPLHFGNGTRLTVT.

The chain couples TRBV28 to TRBJ1-2; 7 bases match TRBD1. Germline V gene data show CDR1 as MDHEN and CDR2 as SYDVKM. CDR3 length: 14 amino acids. Trimming took 3 bases from V and 4 from J; bases not matched to a gene: 5. CDR3 bases: TGTGCCAGCAGTTTGCAGGGGGGAAGCTATGGCTACACCTTC. It encodes CASSLQGGSYGYTF.

This chain uses TRBV5-5 with TRBJ2-7; no reliable D call. Germline V CDR1 and CDR2: SGHKS, YYEKEE (reference sequence). The CDR3 is 13 residues long. The V gene lost 4 bases and the J gene lost 10 bases, with 18 bases spanning the gap. The CDR3 here is CASSPSGVPIQYF. CDR3 in DNA: TGTGCCAGCAGCCCCAGTGGGGTCCCAATCCAGTACTTC.

CDR3 DNA sequence: TGTGCCAGCAGTGAACTAGCGGGAGGCACCACCTACGAGCAGTACTTC. This codes for CASSELAGGTTYEQYF. The gene calls are TRBV2 and TRBJ2-7; 11 nucleotides line up with TRBD2. Germline-derived CDR1 and CDR2 are SNHLY and FYNNEI. The CDR3 is made up of 16 amino acids. Unmatched junction bases numbered 5, after V lost 2 bases and J lost 2 bases.

J is TRBJ1-2 and V is TRBV5-1; a possible D gene is TRBD1 (6 bases). V was shortened by 6 bases and J by 7 bases, with 28 bases between the two germline ends. CDR1 and CDR2 (germline): SGHRS, YFSETQ. The CDR3 has 17 residues. CDR3 nucleotide sequence: TGCGCCAGCACCGCTCGCATTACCGGGGGGGGCTCCGGTGGCTACACCTTC. Residues: CASTARITGGGSGGYTF.

This clone has just one count. The V call is TRBV11-2, the J call TRBJ2-1, with 8 bases fitting TRBD2. V was pared by 6 bases and J by 2 bases, with 12 bases of the junction left unmatched. CDR1 and CDR2 from the germline V gene are SGHAT and FQNNGV. This CDR3 spans 17 amino acids. The CDR3, as DNA: TGTGCCAGCAGGCAGACCCGAGCAGCGGGAGCCTACAATGAGCAGTTCTTC. Its translation: CASRQTRAAGAYNEQFF.

The rearrangement links TRBV11-2 to TRBJ2-7; 9 nucleotides agree with TRBD1. The CDR3 consists of 15 residues. The J segment lost 6 bases and the V segment lost 2 bases, leaving 8 bases of the junction unmatched. The germline CDR1 and CDR2 sequences are SGHAT and FQNNGV. In DNA, the CDR3 is TGTGCCAGCAGCTTACGTGGGACAGGGTCCCGCGAGCAGTACTTC. As protein: CASSLRGTGSREQYF. The variable domain in full, with the rest retrieved from reference TRBV11-2 and TRBJ2-7, is EAGVAQSPRYKIIEKRQSVAFWCNPISGHATLYWYQQILGQGPKLLIQFQNNGVVDDSQLPKDRFSAERLKGVDSTLKIQPAKLEDSAVYLCASSLRGTGSREQYFGPGTRLTVT.

The chain employs TRBV30 and TRBJ2-4; D is unclear. Germline CDR1 GTSNPN, CDR2 SVGIG (reference sequence). V shed 4 bases and J shed 8 bases, with 9 bases lying between them. There are 11 residues in the CDR3. The CDR3 region is CAWTAVDIQYF. For the CDR3, the DNA is TGTGCCTGGACTGCCGTGGACATTCAGTACTTC.

The chain is built from TRBV6-5 and TRBJ1-2; the D gene is possibly TRBD1 (6 bases). V was trimmed by 6 bases and J by 0 bases, leaving 14 bases between them. Germline assignment: CDR1 MNHEY and CDR2 SVGAGI. This CDR3 is built from 15 residues. This CDR3 is CASSYGGLANYGYTF. The CDR3, as DNA: TGTGCCAGCAGCTACGGGGGGCTCGCTAACTATGGCTACACCTTC.

The chain combines TRBV2 with TRBJ1-4; 8 bases fit TRBD1. Germline V gene sequence: CDR1 SNHLY, CDR2 FYNNEI. The CDR3 extends over 15 amino acids. V dropped 5 bases and J dropped 8; count of bases not matched to a gene: 10. The CDR3 loop reads CASSSTGGGGEKLFF. The CDR3, as DNA: TGTGCCAGCAGTAGTACAGGGGGAGGAGGAGAAAAACTGTTTTTT. The variable domain in full, completed from reference TRBV2 and TRBJ1-4, reads EPEVTQTPSHQVTQMGQEVILRCVPISNHLYFYWYRQILGQKVEFLVSFYNNEISEKSEIFDDQFSVERPDGSNFTLKIRSTKLEDSAMYFCASSSTGGGGEKLFFGSGTQLSVL.

In this sample, this clone turned up once. This chain joins TRBV19 and TRBJ2-7; TRBD2 might be the D (7 bases). This CDR3 contains 14 residues. The V end was cut by 6 bases, the J end by 6 bases, with 18 bases between. Germline CDR1 reads LNHDA; CDR2 reads SQIVND (reference sequence). The CDR3 region is CASSPRGRAREQYF. The CDR3 bases are TGTGCCAGTAGCCCTAGGGGGAGGGCGCGCGAGCAGTACTTC.

The CDR3 here is CASSTYNEQFF. In DNA form, the CDR3 reads TGTGCCAGCAGCACCTACAATGAGCAGTTCTTC. The chain combines TRBV28 with TRBJ2-1; D call uncertain. CDR3 length: 11 residues. Per germline, CDR1 MDHEN and CDR2 SYDVKM. The V end was cut by 6 bases, the J end by 2 bases, with 2 bases between.

The V and J genes are TRBV6-6 and TRBJ2-7; D is unclear. This CDR3 is built from 13 residues. V was shortened by 0 bases and J by 3 bases, with 6 bases between the two germline ends. Germline CDR1 reads MNHNY; CDR2 reads SVGAGI (reference sequence). CDR3 sequence: CASSYSESYEQYF. Here the CDR3 DNA reads TGTGCCAGCAGTTACTCGGAGAGCTACGAGCAGTACTTC.

V usage is TRBV5-1 and J usage is TRBJ2-5, with D possibly TRBD1 on 5 matching bases. The V gene lost 0 bases and the J gene lost 4 bases, with 10 bases spanning the gap. CDR3 length: 14 amino acids. Germline CDR1 SGHRS, CDR2 YFSETQ. The CDR3 region is CASSLGTMGETQYF. The CDR3 DNA sequence: TGCGCCAGCAGCTTGGGGACAATGGGAGAGACCCAGTACTTC.

The V and J genes are TRBV2 and TRBJ2-3, with 9 positions matching TRBD2. The ends lost 8 bases at V and 3 bases at J; junction bases unmatched: 6. The CDR3 covers 14 residues. The germline V gene has CDR1 SNHLY and CDR2 FYNNEI. The CDR3 nucleotides are TGTGCCAGCGTTCTTAGCGGGAGAACAGATACGCAGTATTTT. Its translation is CASVLSGRTDTQYF.

V gene TRBV28 combines with J gene TRBJ2-6; possible D gene TRBD2, 5 bases. Trimming pared 2 bases from V and 3 bases from J, leaving 8 bases between. The CDR3 is 15 amino acids. Germline V lookup: CDR1 MDHEN, CDR2 SYDVKM. CDR3 region: CASSLAGLGANVLTF. The DNA for the CDR3 is TGTGCCAGCAGTTTAGCCGGACTTGGGGCCAACGTCCTGACTTTC.

The genes are TRBV21-1 and TRBJ1-4; the table names TRBD1, a call not compared with the DNA. TRBV21-1 is deemed a pseudogene. The CDR3 runs 15 residues. The CDR3: CASSALTGWGEKLFF. The CDR3 bases are TGTGCCAGCAGCGCCCTTACAGGATGGGGTGAAAAACTGTTTTTT.